Shown below are 28 T cell receptor beta chains from a single sample sequenced in a study of blood T cell repertoires in COVID-19. The repertoire was sequenced with immunoSEQ multiplex PCR; TCRdb's copy has only in-frame clones and lacks some. The data contain 95,000 to 150,000 clones, 86% of them seen just once; the ten biggest clones take up almost 4.5%. The specimen was peripheral blood. Receptors were obtained from a man aged 35 to 55 with acute or convalescent COVID-19.

The chain has TRBV5-1 and TRBJ2-1, with 10 bases lining up with TRBD1. The CDR3 length is 13 residues. The J segment lost 9 bases and the V segment lost 7 bases, leaving 7 bases of the junction unmatched. The germline CDR1 and CDR2 sequences are SGHRS and YFSETQ. The CDR3 region is CASADGTGVEQFF. In DNA, the CDR3 is TGCGCCAGCGCAGATGGGACAGGGGTTGAGCAGTTCTTC.

This chain connects TRBV7-9 to TRBJ1-4; no clear D. The V gene lost 6 bases and the J gene lost 0 bases, with 11 bases spanning the gap. Germline CDR1 SEHNR, CDR2 FQNEAQ (reference sequence). The CDR3 loop spans 15 amino acids. The CDR3 DNA is TGTGCCAGCAGGAATACGCAGGCAACTAATGAAAAACTGTTTTTT. Residues: CASRNTQATNEKLFF.

This clone was recorded a few times. This sequence joins TRBV5-4 and TRBJ1-1, with 7 bases identical to TRBD1. CDR3 length equals 16 residues. With 4 bases clipped from V and 0 bases from J, the junction kept 9 bases outside the gene matches. Germline V gene data show CDR1 as SGHNT and CDR2 as YYREEE (reference sequence). The chain's CDR3 is CASSPRMGQLNTEAFF. The DNA for the CDR3 is TGTGCCAGCAGCCCTCGGATGGGACAGTTGAACACTGAAGCTTTCTTT.

This rearrangement joins TRBV19 to TRBJ1-5, with D possibly TRBD1 on 5 matching bases. The CDR3 consists of 15 residues. Trimming shortened V by 4 bases and J by 6 bases, and 16 bases separated the two germline ends. Germline V gene data show CDR1 as LNHDA and CDR2 as SQIVND (reference sequence). As DNA, the CDR3 is TGTGCCAGTAGTACCACCGACGGGGGAGGTCAGCCCCAGCATTTT. It codes for CASSTTDGGGQPQHF.

In DNA form, the CDR3 reads TGTGCTAGTGGTTTGGTACTGTCAGGACAGATTCTCAATGAGCAGTTCTTC. Translation gives CASGLVLSGQILNEQFF. The J gene is TRBJ2-1, the V gene TRBV12-5, with D possibly TRBD1 on 6 matching bases. The CDR3 contains 17 residues. V was shortened by 0 bases and J by 6 bases, with 18 bases between the two germline ends. Per the germline V gene, CDR1 is LGHNT and CDR2 is FRNRAP.

The DNA for the CDR3 is TGTGCCAGCAGTCGTGGACTAGCGGGAGGGTCGGGCACAGATACGCAGTATTTT. Translation gives CASSRGLAGGSGTDTQYF. This chain uses TRBV6-6 with TRBJ2-3; 15 nucleotides line up with TRBD2. J gave up 1 base and V 5 bases, and 7 bases lay outside the gene matches. The CDR3 covers 18 residues. CDR1 and CDR2 from the germline V gene are MNHNY and SVGAGI (reference sequence).

This clone was seen at least ten times. The chain links TRBV7-3 to TRBJ2-1; D not certain. Trimming cost V 2 bases and J 7 bases, with 9 bases left between them. CDR3 length: 13 residues. CDR1 is SGHTA, CDR2 FQGTGA, per germline. CDR3 nucleotides: TGTGCCAGCAGCTTAGTTCCCGGGAATGAGCAGTTCTTC. Protein: CASSLVPGNEQFF.

This clone was observed a single time. V is TRBV19 and J is TRBJ1-2, with D possibly matching TRBD1 (5 bases). The V end lost 3 bases, the J end lost 7 bases, and 15 bases lay between the germline ends. The CDR3 has 14 amino acids. The germline V gene encodes CDR1 LNHDA and CDR2 SQIVND (reference sequence). This CDR3 reads CASSIGGRVSGYTF. The CDR3 DNA reads as TGTGCCAGTAGTATTGGTGGCAGGGTTAGTGGCTACACCTTC.

DNA for the CDR3: TGTGCCATCAGTTCCGGACAGCTCACTGAAGCTTTCTTT. The encoded protein is CAISSGQLTEAFF. The J gene is TRBJ1-1, the V gene TRBV10-3; TRBD1 might be the D (6 bases). The V and J ends lost 5 bases and 4 bases respectively, with 11 bases between them. The germline gives CDR1 ENHRY, CDR2 SYGVKD. This CDR3 is 13 amino acids long.

This chain links TRBV27 with TRBJ2-3; TRBD2 matches at 8 bases. The trim removed 1 base at V and 4 bases at J, leaving 4 bases unmatched. Germline CDR1 reads MNHEY; CDR2 reads SMNVEV (reference sequence). The CDR3 loop spans 15 amino acids. CDR3 nucleotide sequence: TGTGCCAGCAGTTTATACGGGAGGGTTTCAGATACGCAGTATTTT. Translated: CASSLYGRVSDTQYF.

On this clone: Other DNA sequences in this sample translate to the same CDR3. The chain carries TRBV19 and TRBJ1-5; 9 bases match TRBD1. Losses at the gene ends were 8 bases for V and 5 bases for J; bases not matched to a gene: 4. This CDR3 is 13 amino acids long. The germline CDR1 and CDR2 sequences are LNHDA and SQIVND (reference sequence). The CDR3 nucleotides read TGTGCCAGTTCCGACAGGGGGTATCAGCCCCAGCATTTT. Amino acid sequence: CASSDRGYQPQHF.

In regard to this clone: The same CDR3 is also encoded by other DNA sequences in this sample. The chain couples TRBV5-1 to TRBJ2-3, with 9 bases fitting TRBD2. The junction had 7 bases not matched to a gene; V was cut back by 0 bases and J by 5 bases. Germline V lookup: CDR1 SGHRS, CDR2 YFSETQ. The CDR3 has 16 amino acids. This CDR3 is CASSLGGGGAVDTQYF. In DNA, the CDR3 is TGCGCCAGCAGCTTGGGGGGCGGGGGGGCTGTAGATACGCAGTATTTT.

The chain employs TRBV19 and TRBJ2-1; TRBD2 matches 11 bases. The trim removed 5 bases at V and 6 bases at J, leaving 6 bases unmatched. Germline V gene sequence: CDR1 LNHDA, CDR2 SQIVND (reference sequence). This CDR3 has 15 residues. The DNA for the CDR3 is TGTGCCAGTAGTTACACTAGCGGGAGACCCAATGAGCAGTTCTTC. Amino acids: CASSYTSGRPNEQFF.

V and J are TRBV19 and TRBJ1-2, with D perhaps matching TRBD1 (6 bases). CDR1 is LNHDA, CDR2 SQIVND, per germline (reference sequence). V shed 2 bases and J shed 4 bases, with 14 bases lying between them. The CDR3 extends over 15 amino acids. CDR3 sequence (DNA): TGTGCCAGTAGTATACGGGGGGGCGCAGGCTATGGCTACACCTTC. As protein: CASSIRGGAGYGYTF.

This sequence joins TRBV6-5 and TRBJ2-1; a possible D gene is TRBD2 (5 bases). Trimming stripped 6 bases from V and 0 bases from J, with 12 bases between. Germline V gene sequence: CDR1 MNHEY, CDR2 SVGAGI. CDR3 size: 15 residues. DNA of the CDR3: TGTGCCAGCAGCCACACTAGACCCTCCTACAATGAGCAGTTCTTC. Protein sequence: CASSHTRPSYNEQFF.

The genes are TRBV27 and TRBJ1-5, with D possibly TRBD1 on 6 matching bases. The CDR3 totals 17 residues. Deletions cut 5 bases from V and 1 base from J, with 18 bases between. Germline CDR1 is MNHEY and CDR2 is SMNVEV (reference sequence). The CDR3 region has the DNA TGTGCCAGCAGTGTAATTGGGTTCAGGGGAAGCAATCAGCCCCAGCATTTT. Amino acids: CASSVIGFRGSNQPQHF.

The rearrangement uses TRBV18 and TRBJ1-5; D is perhaps TRBD1 (6 bases). The germline V gene has CDR1 KGHSH and CDR2 LQKENI. The CDR3 length is 14 residues. V dropped 4 bases and J dropped 4 bases, with 11 bases sitting between them. This CDR3 is CASSLRQVNQPQHF. CDR3 nucleotides: TGTGCCAGCTCACTGAGACAGGTTAATCAGCCCCAGCATTTT.

This clone was observed a few times. V and J are TRBV6-5 and TRBJ1-5, with unresolved D. V dropped 6 bases and J dropped 1 base, with 13 bases sitting between them. Looked up from germline, CDR1 is MNHEY and CDR2 is SVGAGI. The CDR3 spans 15 residues. This chain's CDR3 is CASRIDWMSNQPQHF. CDR3 nucleotide sequence: TGTGCCAGCAGAATAGACTGGATGAGCAATCAGCCCCAGCATTTT.

This chain's CDR3 is CASSLEGTGFGADTQYF. CDR3 DNA sequence: TGCGCCAGCAGCTTGGAAGGGACAGGGTTTGGTGCAGATACGCAGTATTTT. The chain combines TRBV5-1 with TRBJ2-3; 9 bases match TRBD1. The V gene's germline CDR1 is SGHRS and CDR2 YFSETQ. CDR3 length: 17 residues. J lost 4 bases, V lost 0 bases, and 9 bases had no gene match.

Only one count was recorded for this clone. The rearrangement joins TRBV7-2 to TRBJ2-7; TRBD1 matches 9 bases. V shed 3 bases and J 3 bases; nucleotides not matched to a gene: 6. Germline-derived CDR1 and CDR2 are SGHTA and FQGNSA. The CDR3 totals 15 residues. Written as DNA, the CDR3 is TGTGCCAGCAGCTTGGGGGGACAGGGAATCTACGAGCAGTACTTC. Encoded protein: CASSLGGQGIYEQYF. Based on the CDR3 plus reference TRBV7-2 and TRBJ2-7, the full variable domain is GAGVSQSPSNKVTEKGKDVELRCDPISGHTALYWYRQSLGQGLEFLIYFQGNSAPDKSGLPSDRFSAERTGGSVSTLTIQRTQQEDSAVYLCASSLGGQGIYEQYFGPGTRLTVT.

The chain uses TRBV7-9 and TRBJ2-1, with D possibly being TRBD2 (6 bases). Germline values: CDR1 SEHNR, CDR2 FQNEAQ (reference sequence). With 5 bases removed from V and 10 bases from J, the gap between germline ends came to 15 bases. The CDR3 loop spans 13 amino acids. CDR3 in amino acids: CASSPNQAGEQFF. For the CDR3, the DNA is TGTGCCAGCAGCCCGAACCAGGCGGGGGAGCAGTTCTTC.

The chain recombines TRBV11-2 with TRBJ1-2, with 10 bases that match TRBD1. The CDR3 has 15 residues. The V and J ends lost 5 bases and 4 bases, in that order; junction bases with no gene match: 7. CDR1 SGHAT and CDR2 FQNNGV come from the germline V gene. The CDR3 DNA reads TGTGCCAGCAGCCCGCGGACAGGGGGGGGCTATGGCTACACCTTC. It codes for CASSPRTGGGYGYTF.

In this sample, this clone turned up once. The CDR3 region is CASSLGGRSSDGYTF. For the CDR3, the DNA is TGTGCCAGCAGCTTAGGGGGGAGGAGTTCGGATGGCTACACCTTC. The rearrangement uses TRBV7-2 and TRBJ1-2; tentative D call: TRBD1 (5 bases). The V end lost 1 base, the J end lost 6 bases, and 15 bases lay between the germline ends. The germline V gene encodes CDR1 SGHTA and CDR2 FQGNSA. The CDR3 is 15 amino acids.

The chain carries TRBV6-1 and TRBJ2-1; maybe TRBD2 (6 bases). V lost 1 base, J lost 2 bases, and 12 bases lay in between. Germline-derived CDR1 and CDR2 are MNHNS and SASEGT. The CDR3 length is 16 residues. The CDR3 DNA follows: TGTGCCAGCAGTGAAGTGGGGGGAGACACCTACAATGAGCAGTTCTTC. Translating it yields CASSEVGGDTYNEQFF.

The V and J genes are TRBV5-1 and TRBJ2-2, with D maybe TRBD1 (6 bases). This CDR3 comprises 16 residues. Deletions cut 2 bases from V and 1 base from J, with 12 bases between. Germline V CDR1 and CDR2: SGHRS, YFSETQ. CDR3: CASSFAGTLNTGELFF. DNA of the CDR3: TGCGCCAGCAGCTTCGCCGGGACATTGAACACCGGGGAGCTGTTTTTT.

In its sample, this clone was seen once. The rearrangement links TRBV18 to TRBJ1-2; TRBD1 agrees at 12 bases. Germline lookup yields CDR1 KGHSH and CDR2 LQKENI. The CDR3 is 15 residues long. V gave up 3 bases and J gave up 4 bases; unmatched junction bases: 3. CDR3 coding DNA: TGTGCCAGCTCACCGGGACAGGGGGCGGTCTATGGCTACACCTTC. This translates into CASSPGQGAVYGYTF.

The J gene is TRBJ2-7, the V gene TRBV27, with TRBD1 matching over 9 bases. CDR1 MNHEY and CDR2 SMNVEV come from the germline V gene (reference sequence). J gave up 3 bases and V 4 bases, and 1 base lay outside the gene matches. The CDR3 totals 13 residues. The CDR3 DNA follows: TGTGCCAGCAGTTGGACAGGGGTCTACGAGCAGTACTTC. Protein sequence: CASSWTGVYEQYF.

The chain joins TRBV5-5 to TRBJ1-4; 10 bases are a match to TRBD1. The junction had 14 bases not matched to a gene; V was cut back by 4 bases and J by 11 bases. Per germline, CDR1 SGHKS and CDR2 YYEKEE (reference sequence). The CDR3 sequence is 16 residues long. The CDR3 sequence is CASSLNTGTGVRKLFF. The CDR3 DNA sequence: TGTGCCAGCAGCCTTAACACCGGGACAGGGGTTCGGAAACTGTTTTTT.